This T cell receptor (beta chain) was obtained from a study of blood T cell repertoires in COVID-19. For the study at large: Whether acute or convalescent, the COVID-19 samples came from the United States, Italy and Spain. The analysed material was cDNA or gDNA that came from T cells, B-cell-depleted T cells, or PBMCs.

The repertoire was sequenced with immunoSEQ multiplex PCR; TCRdb's copy has only in-frame clones and lacks some. The sample records about 120,000 clones, around 87% being singletons. CDR3 length equals 13 residues. V lost 7 bases and J lost 3, with 10 bases in between. Germline V gene data show CDR1 as LNHDA and CDR2 as SQIVND (reference sequence). The rearrangement links TRBV19 to TRBJ2-1; maybe TRBD2 (6 bases). Specimen: peripheral blood. The sequence came from a woman aged 45-59 years with acute or convalescent COVID-19. This CDR3 reads CASTPGDYNEQFF. CDR3 in DNA: TGTGCCAGTACCCCGGGGGACTACAATGAGCAGTTCTTC.